This paragraph covers one T cell receptor (beta chain) sequence. Its antigen remains unidentified. This record belongs to a study of blood T cells in healthy people across ages. This CDR3 spans 17 amino acids. J gave up 1 base and V 0 bases, and 8 bases lay outside the gene matches. Germline CDR1 reads MNHEY; CDR2 reads SVGAGI. A J-beta primer mix and a sample-barcoded 5' primer were used in a second PCR of about 7 to 12 cycles. Each TCR beta cDNA got a 12-nucleotide random molecular identifier. TCRdb re-called the 5' RACE reads through MiXCR, storing one row per CDR3 protein. Here the sample spans about 730,000 distinct CDR3 sequences, around 46% being singletons. The study's findings and limits: Not knowing donor CMV status may have confounded expanded clonotype changes.

This TCR was recovered from a woman aged 55-75 years in good health. This chain connects TRBV6-5 to TRBJ2-7, with 8 bases identical to TRBD1. Sequenced: blood. For the CDR3, the DNA is TGTGCCAGCAGTTACTCCCCTTTTCAGGGGGCATCCTACGAGCAGTACTTC. It yields the protein CASSYSPFQGASYEQYF.